Given below is one T cell receptor beta chain in context. Looked up from germline, CDR1 is WNHNN and CDR2 is SYGVQD (reference sequence). Trimming shortened V by 3 bases and J by 3 bases, and 6 bases separated the two germline ends. CDR3 length equals 12 residues. This sample was included in a study of regulatory T cells in long-lasting Graves disease. Both iRepertoire HTBI primers and Arm-PCR of CDR3 regions were used to build the TCR beta libraries. TCRdb reprocessed the multiplex PCR reads with MiXCR, giving one entry per CDR3 protein. The sample has hundreds of thousands of distinct CDR3 sequences, 13% seen once. Regarding time point: newly diagnosed GD, antithyroid drugs for less than 3 months. PBMC-extracted RNA yielded the TCR library. The authors drew patients from an endocrinology department in Xi'an, China. Separately, the same data were catalogued under a study of T cells in Graves' hyperthyroidism and ophthalmopathy. That investigation notes: Blood also carried most thyroid clonotypes expanded above 0.001.

The chain couples TRBV10-1 to TRBJ2-7; D remains unclear. The input for sequencing was peripheral blood mononuclear cells (PBMCs), taken at new diagnosis, from a patient treated with antithyroid drugs. The receptor was isolated from a man aged 25 to 40 with Graves disease. The CDR3 DNA reads as TGCGCCAGCAGTGAATGGGGCTACGAGCAGTACTTC. Its protein is CASSEWGYEQYF.